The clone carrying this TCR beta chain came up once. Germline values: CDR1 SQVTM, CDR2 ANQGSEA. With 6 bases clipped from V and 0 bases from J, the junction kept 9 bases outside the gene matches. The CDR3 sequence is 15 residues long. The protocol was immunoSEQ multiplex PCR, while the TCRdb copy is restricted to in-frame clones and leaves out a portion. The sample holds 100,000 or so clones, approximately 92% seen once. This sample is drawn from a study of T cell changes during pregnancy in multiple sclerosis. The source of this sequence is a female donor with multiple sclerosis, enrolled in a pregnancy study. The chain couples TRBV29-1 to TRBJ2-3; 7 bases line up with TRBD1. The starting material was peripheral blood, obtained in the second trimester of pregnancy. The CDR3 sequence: CSVLGQVLSTDTQYF. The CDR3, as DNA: TGCAGCGTATTAGGACAGGTCCTTAGCACAGATACGCAGTATTTT.